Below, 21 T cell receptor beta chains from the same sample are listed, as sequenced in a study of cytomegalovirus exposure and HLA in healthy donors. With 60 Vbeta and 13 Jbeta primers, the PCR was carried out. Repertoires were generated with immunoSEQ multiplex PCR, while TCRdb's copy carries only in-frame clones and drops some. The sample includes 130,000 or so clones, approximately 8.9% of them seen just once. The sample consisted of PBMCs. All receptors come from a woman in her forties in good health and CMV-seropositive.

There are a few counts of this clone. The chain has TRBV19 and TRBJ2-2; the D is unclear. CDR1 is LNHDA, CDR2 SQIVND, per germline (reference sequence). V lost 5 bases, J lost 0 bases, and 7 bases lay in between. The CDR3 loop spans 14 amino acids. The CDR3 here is CASSQSANTGELFF. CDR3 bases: TGTGCCAGTAGTCAGTCCGCGAACACCGGGGAGCTGTTTTTT. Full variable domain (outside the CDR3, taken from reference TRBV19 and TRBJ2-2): DGGITQSPKYLFRKEGQNVTLSCEQNLNHDAMYWYRQDPGQGLRLIYYSQIVNDFQKGDIAEGYSVSREKKESFPLTVTSAQKNPTAFYLCASSQSANTGELFFGEGSRLTVL.

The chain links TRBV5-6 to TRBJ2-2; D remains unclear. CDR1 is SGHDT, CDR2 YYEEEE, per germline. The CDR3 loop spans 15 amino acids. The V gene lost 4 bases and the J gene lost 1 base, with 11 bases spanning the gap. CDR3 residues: CASSVAPGNTGELFF. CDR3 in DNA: TGTGCCAGCAGCGTGGCACCAGGGAACACCGGGGAGCTGTTTTTT.

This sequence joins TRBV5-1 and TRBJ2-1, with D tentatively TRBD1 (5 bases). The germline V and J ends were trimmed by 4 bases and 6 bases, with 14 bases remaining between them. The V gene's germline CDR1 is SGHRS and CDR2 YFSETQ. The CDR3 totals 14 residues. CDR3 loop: CASSPGTGINEQFF. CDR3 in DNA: TGCGCCAGCAGCCCGGGTACAGGTATCAATGAGCAGTTCTTC.

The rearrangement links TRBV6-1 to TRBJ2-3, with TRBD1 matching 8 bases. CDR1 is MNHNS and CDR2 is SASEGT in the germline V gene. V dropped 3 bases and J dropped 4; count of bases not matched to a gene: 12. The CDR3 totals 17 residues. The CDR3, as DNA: TGTGCCAGCAGTGATAGGATCCGGGACAGGTCCCCAGATACGCAGTATTTT. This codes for CASSDRIRDRSPDTQYF.

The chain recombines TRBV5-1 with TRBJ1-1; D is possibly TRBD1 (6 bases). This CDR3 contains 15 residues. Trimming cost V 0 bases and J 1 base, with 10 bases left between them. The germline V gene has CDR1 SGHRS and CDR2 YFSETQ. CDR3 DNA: TGCGCCAGCAGCTTGGCCAGGGGTGGGAACACTGAAGCTTTCTTT. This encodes CASSLARGGNTEAFF.

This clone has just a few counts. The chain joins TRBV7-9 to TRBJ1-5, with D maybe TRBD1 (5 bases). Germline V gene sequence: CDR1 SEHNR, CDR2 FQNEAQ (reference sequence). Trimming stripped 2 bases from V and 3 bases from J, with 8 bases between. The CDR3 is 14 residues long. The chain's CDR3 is CASSLSGNNQPQHF. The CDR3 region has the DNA TGTGCCAGCAGCTTATCAGGGAACAATCAGCCCCAGCATTTT.

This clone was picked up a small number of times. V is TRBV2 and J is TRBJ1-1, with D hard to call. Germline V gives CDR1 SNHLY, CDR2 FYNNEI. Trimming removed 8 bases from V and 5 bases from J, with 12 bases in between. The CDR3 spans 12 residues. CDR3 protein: CASLLRLTEAFF. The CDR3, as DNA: TGTGCCAGCCTGTTGAGGTTGACTGAAGCTTTCTTT.

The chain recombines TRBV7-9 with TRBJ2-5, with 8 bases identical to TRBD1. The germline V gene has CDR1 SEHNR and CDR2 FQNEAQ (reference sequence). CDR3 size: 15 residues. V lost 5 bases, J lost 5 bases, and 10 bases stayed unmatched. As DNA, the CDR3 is TGTGCCAGCAGCCACCGACAGGGGACCTTGGAGACCCAGTACTTC. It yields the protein CASSHRQGTLETQYF.

CDR3 coding DNA: TGTGCCAGCAGTGAAGCGCTTAGGGGAGGGACTGAAGCTTTCTTT. Encoded protein: CASSEALRGGTEAFF. The chain joins TRBV2 to TRBJ1-1, with D possibly matching TRBD1 (5 bases). From germline, CDR1 is SNHLY and CDR2 FYNNEI. The V end was cut by 0 bases, the J end by 5 bases, with 13 bases between. This CDR3 contains 15 residues.

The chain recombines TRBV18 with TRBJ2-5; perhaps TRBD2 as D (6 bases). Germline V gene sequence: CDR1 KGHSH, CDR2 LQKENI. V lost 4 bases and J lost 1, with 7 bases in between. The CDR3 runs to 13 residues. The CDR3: CASSQRAQETQYF. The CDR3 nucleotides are TGTGCCAGCTCACAGCGGGCCCAAGAGACCCAGTACTTC.

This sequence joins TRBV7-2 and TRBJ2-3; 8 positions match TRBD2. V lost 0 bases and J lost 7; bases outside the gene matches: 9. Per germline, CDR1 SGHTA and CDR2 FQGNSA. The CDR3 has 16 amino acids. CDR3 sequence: CASSLARGGGTNTQYF. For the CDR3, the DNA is TGTGCCAGCAGCTTAGCCCGGGGCGGGGGGACAAATACGCAGTATTTT. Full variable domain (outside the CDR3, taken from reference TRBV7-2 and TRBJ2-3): GAGVSQSPSNKVTEKGKDVELRCDPISGHTALYWYRQSLGQGLEFLIYFQGNSAPDKSGLPSDRFSAERTGGSVSTLTIQRTQQEDSAVYLCASSLARGGGTNTQYFGPGTRLTVL.

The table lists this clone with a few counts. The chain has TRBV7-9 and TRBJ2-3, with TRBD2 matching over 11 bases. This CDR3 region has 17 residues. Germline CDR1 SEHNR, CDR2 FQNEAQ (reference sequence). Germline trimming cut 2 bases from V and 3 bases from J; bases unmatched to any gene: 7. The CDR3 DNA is TGTGCCAGCAGCTTAAGAACTAGCGGGGGTGGGACAGATACGCAGTATTTT. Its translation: CASSLRTSGGGTDTQYF.

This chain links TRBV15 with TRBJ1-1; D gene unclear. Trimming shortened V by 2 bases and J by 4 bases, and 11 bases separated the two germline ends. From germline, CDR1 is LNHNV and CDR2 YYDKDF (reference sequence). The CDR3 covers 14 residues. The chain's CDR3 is CATSRNLVGTEAFF. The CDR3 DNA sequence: TGTGCCACCAGCAGAAACCTAGTAGGCACTGAAGCTTTCTTT.

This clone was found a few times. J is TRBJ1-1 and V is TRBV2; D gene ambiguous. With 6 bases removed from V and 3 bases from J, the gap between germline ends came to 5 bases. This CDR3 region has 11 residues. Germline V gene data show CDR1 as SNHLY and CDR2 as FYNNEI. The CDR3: CASSGDTEAFF. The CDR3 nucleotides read TGTGCCAGCAGCGGGGACACTGAAGCTTTCTTT.

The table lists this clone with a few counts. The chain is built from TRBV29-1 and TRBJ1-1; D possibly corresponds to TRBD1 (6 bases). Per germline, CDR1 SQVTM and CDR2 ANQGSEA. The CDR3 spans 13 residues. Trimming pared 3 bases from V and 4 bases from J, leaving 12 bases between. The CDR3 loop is CSVEMGRGTEAFF. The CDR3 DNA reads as TGCAGCGTTGAGATGGGCAGGGGCACTGAAGCTTTCTTT.

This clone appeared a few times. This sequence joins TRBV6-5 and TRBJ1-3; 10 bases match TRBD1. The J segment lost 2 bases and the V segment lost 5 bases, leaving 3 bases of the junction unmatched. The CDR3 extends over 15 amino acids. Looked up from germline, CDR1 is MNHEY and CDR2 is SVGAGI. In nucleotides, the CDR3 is TGTGCCAGCAGTGGACAGGGGGATCCTGGAAACACCATATATTTT. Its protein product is CASSGQGDPGNTIYF.

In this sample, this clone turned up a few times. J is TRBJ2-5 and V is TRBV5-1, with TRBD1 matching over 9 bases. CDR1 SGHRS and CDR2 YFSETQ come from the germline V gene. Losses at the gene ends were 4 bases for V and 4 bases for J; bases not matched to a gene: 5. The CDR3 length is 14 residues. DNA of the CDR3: TGCGCCAGCAGCATGGGACAGGGTAGAGAGACCCAGTACTTC. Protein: CASSMGQGRETQYF.

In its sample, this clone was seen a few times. The CDR3 DNA follows: TGTGCCAGTAGTAGGGGTGGGACTTTCATAGGGCCCCAGCATTTT. As protein: CASSRGGTFIGPQHF. The chain couples TRBV19 to TRBJ1-5; D possibly corresponds to TRBD1 (5 bases). The V end was cut by 4 bases, the J end by 9 bases, with 19 bases between. Germline V gene sequence: CDR1 LNHDA, CDR2 SQIVND (reference sequence). This CDR3 is built from 15 residues.

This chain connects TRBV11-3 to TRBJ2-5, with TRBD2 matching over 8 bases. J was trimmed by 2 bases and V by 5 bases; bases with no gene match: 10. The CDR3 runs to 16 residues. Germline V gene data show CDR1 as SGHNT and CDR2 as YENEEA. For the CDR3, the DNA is TGTGCCAGCAGCCCGCTCAGCCAGCGGGGGCAAGAGACCCAGTACTTC. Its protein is CASSPLSQRGQETQYF.

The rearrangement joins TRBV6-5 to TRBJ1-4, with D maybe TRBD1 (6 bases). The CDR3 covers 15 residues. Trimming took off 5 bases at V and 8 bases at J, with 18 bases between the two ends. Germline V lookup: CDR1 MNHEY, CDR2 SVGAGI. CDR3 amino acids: CASSRGRGGEEKLFF. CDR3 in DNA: TGTGCCAGCAGTCGGGGTAGGGGGGGAGAAGAAAAACTGTTTTTT.

In DNA form, the CDR3 reads TGTGCCAGCAGCCTACAGGGATCCCAAGAGACCCAGTACTTC. Protein: CASSLQGSQETQYF. V usage is TRBV5-4 and J usage is TRBJ2-5; a weak D match, TRBD1 (6 bases). The germline V gene has CDR1 SGHNT and CDR2 YYREEE (reference sequence). The V end lost 4 bases, the J end lost 1 base, and 11 bases lay between the germline ends. This CDR3 has 14 amino acids.